This T cell receptor beta chain stems from a study of neurological immune-mediated disorders. The CDR3 extends over 17 amino acids. Germline CDR1 reads MGHRA; CDR2 reads YSYEKL. Trimming shortened V by 1 base and J by 7 bases, and 23 bases separated the two germline ends. Study-level findings and limits: There were no CDR3 amino acid sequences shared by expanded clones across subjects, a result suggesting private repertoires in all groups.

There are many counts of this clonotype. Its antigen remains unidentified. TCRdb reprocessed the 5' RACE reads via MiXCR and lists one record per CDR3 protein. The sample gives 55,000 to 65,000 distinct CDR3 sequences, approximately 3.7% of which show up once; 2.2% is in the top ten. The TCR sequence derives from a woman aged 50 to 60 with multiple sclerosis. V and J are TRBV4-1 and TRBJ2-7; D tentatively reads TRBD1 or TRBD2 (5 bases each). The sequenced sample consisted of PBMCs. The CDR3 is CASSQAGWGRSTGEQYF. Written as DNA, the CDR3 is TGCGCCAGCAGCCAAGCGGGGTGGGGCAGGAGTACTGGAGAGCAGTACTTC.